The 22 T cell receptor beta chains below were found in one sample sequenced in a study of tumor-infiltrating lymphocytes in primary liver carcinoma. A primer in the constant region served to generate TCR beta cDNA from 450 to 600 ng of total RNA. Modified slightly, ARM-PCR produced TCR beta libraries over three nested multiplex PCR rounds. Researchers ran the first two PCR rounds for roughly 11 cycles each with TRBV1-TRBV30 forward primers and a C-beta reverse primer. MiXCR, applied by TCRdb to the multiplex PCR reads, yields one record per CDR3 protein. This table holds more than 60,000 distinct CDR3 sequences, almost 70% found once. Taking about 20-31 mg of unsorted bulk tissue, the authors co-extracted RNA and DNA. Sequenced input: liver tumor tissue from sampling region 4. Noted subset: tumor region T4, right-lateral pole. Receptors were obtained from a man aged 35 to 55 with primary liver carcinoma and hepatitis B virus infection.

With respect to this clonotype: One base away lies a much larger clone, so this may be a sequencing read error. The chain is built from TRBV5-1 and TRBJ2-2; the D is unclear. Germline assignment: CDR1 SGHRS and CDR2 YFSETQ. CDR3 length: 13 residues. The CDR3 DNA sequence: TGCGCCAGCAGCTATGAGAACGCCGGGGAGCTGTTTTTT. The encoded protein is CASSYENAGELFF.

Details on this clonotype: One end of the junction fails to match germline, which may point to a read error. This chain links TRBV4-1 with TRBJ2-1; D tentatively fits TRBD1 or TRBD2 (5 bases each). The germline V gene encodes CDR1 MGHRA and CDR2 YSYEKL. This CDR3 contains 15 residues. CDR3 nucleotide sequence: TGCGCCAGCAGTCAAGGATCTAGCAGCTCAGGGGAGCAGTTCTTC. Its protein is CASSQGSSSSGEQFF.

Regarding this clonotype: A read error may be the cause here, since a much bigger clone is one base away. The chain recombines TRBV30 with TRBJ2-5, with 8 bases matching TRBD1. The CDR3 totals 13 residues. Looked up from germline, CDR1 is GTSNPN and CDR2 is SVGIG (reference sequence). The CDR3 nucleotides read TGTGTCTGGAGTGGGACAGGCAAAGAGACCCAGTACTTC. It specifies CVWSGTGKETQYF. Full variable domain (outside the CDR3, taken from reference TRBV30 and TRBJ2-5): SQTIHQWPATLVQPVGSPLSLECTVEGTSNPNLYWYRQAAGRGLQLLFYSVGIGQISSEVPQNLSASRPQDRQFILSSKKLLLSDSGFYLCVWSGTGKETQYFGPGTRLLVL.

In the case of this clonotype: The junction shows a germline mismatch at one end, possibly a read error. The chain employs TRBV11-2 and TRBJ2-7; D is perhaps TRBD1 or TRBD2 (5 bases each). The DNA end favors TRBJ2-1, so the J call may be wrong. This CDR3 has 15 residues. CDR1 is SGHAT, CDR2 FQNNGV, per germline. CDR3 DNA sequence: TGTACCAGCAGCCCCCGTTGGGACGATTTCTACGAGCAGTTCTTC. Protein sequence: CTSSPRWDDFYEQFF.

This clonotype was detected many times. This rearrangement joins TRBV12-3 or TRBV12-4 to TRBJ2-4, with 12 bases fitting TRBD2. V gave up 6 bases and J gave up 1 base; unmatched junction bases: 1. CDR3 length: 15 amino acids. Written as DNA, the CDR3 is TGTGCCAGCAGGGGGACTAGCGGGGCCAAAAACATTCAGTACTTC. Protein sequence: CASRGTSGAKNIQYF.

About this clonotype itself: An end of the junction differs from the germline gene, which may be a read error. The chain uses TRBV6-2 or TRBV6-3 and TRBJ1-1; tentative D call: TRBD1 (5 bases). The CDR3 is made up of 11 amino acids. The germline V gene encodes CDR1 MNHEY and CDR2 SVGEGT. The DNA for the CDR3 is TGTGCCGGCAGTTCGGCAGGGCCGGCTTTCTTT. This translates into CAGSSAGPAFF.

Worth noting for this clonotype: Mismatch with germline at one junction end may stem from a read error. This chain joins TRBV7-9 and TRBJ2-6; D is perhaps TRBD2 (5 bases). Germline loops: CDR1 SEHNR, CDR2 FQNEAQ (reference sequence). The CDR3 covers 15 residues. DNA of the CDR3: TGTGCCAGTACCGGGGAAGACTCTGTGGCCAACGTCCTGACTTTC. Translated: CASTGEDSVANVLTF.

In regard to this clonotype: One base away lies a much larger clone, so this may be a sequencing read error. The chain is built from TRBV7-9 and TRBJ2-1, with 7 bases fitting TRBD2. This CDR3 is built from 14 residues. Per the germline V gene, CDR1 is SEHNR and CDR2 is FQNEAQ (reference sequence). CDR3 protein: CARSSPGGNNEQFF. CDR3 nucleotide sequence: TGTGCCAGGAGCTCCCCCGGGGGGAACAATGAGCAGTTCTTC.

In the case of this clonotype: Germline and junction disagree at one end, which may indicate a read error. The rearrangement links TRBV6-5 to TRBJ2-7; 10 nucleotides match TRBD1. This CDR3 comprises 14 residues. The germline V gene encodes CDR1 MNHEY and CDR2 SVGAGI. CDR3 in amino acids: CASSRDRGDYEQHF. The CDR3 coding sequence is TGTGCCAGCAGTCGGGACAGGGGAGATTATGAGCAGCACTTC.

V and J are TRBV29-1 and TRBJ2-2; unclear D gene. The CDR3 consists of 13 residues. The germline gives CDR1 SQVTM, CDR2 ANQGSEA. The CDR3 region is CCAWRVNTGELFF. The CDR3, as DNA: TGCTGTGCGTGGCGAGTAAATACAGGGGAGCTGTTTTTT.

Worth noting for this clonotype: One junction end does not reproduce the germline sequence, and a read error may be involved. The chain couples TRBV5-5 to TRBJ2-1, with 8 nucleotides matching TRBD2. The CDR3 is made up of 14 amino acids. Germline V gene lookup returns CDR1 SGHKS and CDR2 YYEKEE (reference sequence). CDR3 DNA sequence: TGTGCCAGCAGATTGAGTAGCGGGGACAATGAGCAGTTATTC. This gives the protein CASRLSSGDNEQLF.

The rearrangement links TRBV6-1 to TRBJ2-1, with 10 bases lining up with TRBD2. The junction had 13 bases not matched to a gene; V was cut back by 7 bases and J by 7 bases. The CDR3 length is 16 residues. The V gene's germline CDR1 is MNHNS and CDR2 SASEGT. The CDR3 sequence is CASNERGLAGDNEQFF. CDR3 sequence (DNA): TGTGCCAGCAATGAGAGAGGCCTAGCGGGGGATAATGAGCAGTTCTTC.

Regarding this clonotype: This may be a read error: a much more frequent sequence differs by one nucleotide. The chain employs TRBV28 and TRBJ1-2; a weak D match, TRBD1 (5 bases). The CDR3 length is 17 residues. Germline CDR1 reads MDHEN; CDR2 reads SYDVKM. CDR3 in DNA: TGTGCCAGCAGTACGGAAGGGGCGGTCCACAACTTCTATGTCTACACCTTC. Protein sequence: CASSTEGAVHNFYVYTF.

The chain recombines TRBV11-2 with TRBJ2-2, with 8 bases matching TRBD1. The V gene's germline CDR1 is SGHAT and CDR2 FQNNGV. This CDR3 has 16 amino acids. Trimming at V came to 8 bases and at J to 6 bases, leaving 14 bases not matched to a gene. The CDR3: CASGIDRGRVAGELFF. The CDR3, as DNA: TGTGCCAGCGGCATAGACAGGGGTCGCGTCGCCGGGGAGCTGTTTTTT.

As regards this clonotype: The DNA is left out, because the CDR3 cannot be placed on it with certainty; the CDR3 is given as TCRdb lists it. This chain links TRBV11-2 with TRBJ2-5; TRBD1, the table's D call, was not compared with the DNA. CDR1 SGHAT and CDR2 FQNNGV come from the germline V gene. Counting both end residues, the CDR3 totals 23 amino acids. The CDR3 sequence: CASSLNDAYEQFFGPGGEETQYF.

The rearrangement links TRBV24-1 to TRBJ2-1; D assignment may be TRBD1 or TRBD2 (5 bases each). The V gene's germline CDR1 is KGHDR and CDR2 SFDVKD. The CDR3 extends over 13 amino acids. V was trimmed by 10 bases and J by 6 bases, leaving 15 bases between them. CDR3 amino acids: CATTGAFGNEQFF. The DNA of the CDR3 is TGTGCCACAACCGGGGCCTTCGGCAATGAGCAGTTCTTC.

With regard to this clonotype: It may be a read error: a sequence one base away is much more abundant. V and J are TRBV29-1 and TRBJ2-3, with 14 bases fitting TRBD2. Losses at the gene ends were 6 bases for V and 3 bases for J; bases not matched to a gene: 5. CDR3 size: 15 residues. Germline V gives CDR1 SQVTM, CDR2 ANQGSEA. For the CDR3, the DNA is TGCAGCGTGAACGGGACTAGCGGGGGAACAGATACGCAGTATTTT. This codes for CSVNGTSGGTDTQYF.

V and J are TRBV6-5 and TRBJ1-6, with D possibly TRBD1 on 6 matching bases. The germline V gene has CDR1 MNHEY and CDR2 SVGAGI. The CDR3 totals 16 residues. The germline V and J ends were trimmed by 4 bases and 5 bases, with 15 bases remaining between them. CDR3 in DNA: TGTGCCAGCAGTTGGGATAGGGGGGCCAATAATTCACCCCTCCACTTT. It translates to CASSWDRGANNSPLHF.

A word on this clonotype: Its ends do not fully match the called genes, so a read error is possible. This chain links TRBV6-5 with TRBJ2-7, with D unclear. Germline CDR1 is MNHEY and CDR2 is SVGAGI. This CDR3 spans 14 amino acids. The CDR3 DNA follows: TGTGTCAGCAGTTACTCGCCAGTCTCCTATGAGCAGTACTTC. This encodes CVSSYSPVSYEQYF.

In regard to this clonotype: A junction end diverges from the germline sequence, so it may reflect a read error. The rearrangement links TRBV28 to TRBJ2-7; 8 bases align to TRBD1. Germline V gene data show CDR1 as MDHEN and CDR2 as SYDVKM. The CDR3 length is 14 residues. The CDR3 is CASIKGAGGYKQYF. CDR3 bases: TGTGCCAGCATCAAGGGGGCAGGGGGCTACAAGCAGTACTTC.

This clonotype was counted a few times. A read error is possible here, since a much larger clone lies one base away. The chain is built from TRBV4-1 and TRBJ2-7; 12 bases fit TRBD2. Per germline, CDR1 MGHRA and CDR2 YSYEKL. The CDR3 runs 15 residues. The CDR3 region is CANSLQTSGSYEQYF. The CDR3 DNA reads TGCGCCAACAGCTTACAGACTAGCGGGAGCTACGAGCAGTACTTC.

Comment on this clonotype: One junction end does not reproduce the germline sequence, and a read error may be involved. The rearrangement links TRBV2 to TRBJ1-5, with unresolved D. This CDR3 contains 14 residues. CDR1 SNHLY and CDR2 FYNNEI come from the germline V gene. This chain's CDR3 is CARSEVYSNQPQHF. CDR3 DNA: TGTGCCCGCAGTGAAGTTTATAGTAATCAGCCCCAGCATTTT.